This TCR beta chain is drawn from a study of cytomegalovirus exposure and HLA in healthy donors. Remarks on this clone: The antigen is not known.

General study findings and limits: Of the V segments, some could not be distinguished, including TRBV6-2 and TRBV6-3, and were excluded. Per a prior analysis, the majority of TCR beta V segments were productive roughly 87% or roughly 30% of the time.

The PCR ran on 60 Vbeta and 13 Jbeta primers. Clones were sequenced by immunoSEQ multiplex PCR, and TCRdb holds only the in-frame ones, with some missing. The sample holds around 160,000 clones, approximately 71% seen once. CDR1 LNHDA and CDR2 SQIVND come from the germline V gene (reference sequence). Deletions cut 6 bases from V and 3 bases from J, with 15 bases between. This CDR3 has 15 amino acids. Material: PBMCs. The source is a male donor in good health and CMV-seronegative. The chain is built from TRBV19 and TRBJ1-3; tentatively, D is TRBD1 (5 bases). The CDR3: CASSDRDFGGNTIYF. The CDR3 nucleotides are TGTGCCAGTAGCGACCGGGACTTTGGTGGAAACACCATATATTTT.